There are a few counts of the clone carrying this TCR beta chain. The data belong to a study of cytomegalovirus exposure and HLA in healthy donors. PCR amplification relied on 60 Vbeta primers (plus 13 Jbeta primers). The table came from immunoSEQ multiplex PCR; TCRdb's copy has only in-frame clones and leaves some out. This table holds more than 35,000 clones, 53% found once. Germline V lookup: CDR1 SNHLY, CDR2 FYNNEI. Trimming removed 5 bases from V and 3 bases from J, with 14 bases in between. The CDR3 is 14 residues long. The sequenced sample consisted of PBMCs. This chain uses TRBV2 with TRBJ2-7, with D perhaps TRBD1 (6 bases). This sequence originates from a woman aged 40 to 55 in good health and CMV-seropositive. CDR3 DNA: TGTGCCAGCAGTCCCTGGACAGCCGACTACGAGCAGTACTTC. The encoded protein is CASSPWTADYEQYF.